This TCR beta chain was sequenced for a study of T cell changes during pregnancy in multiple sclerosis. The table came from immunoSEQ multiplex PCR; TCRdb's copy has only in-frame clones and leaves some out. Seen here are tens of thousands of clones, about 91% observed once, and the top ten hold roughly 2%. V lost 6 bases, J lost 5 bases, and 14 bases stayed unmatched. Germline V gives CDR1 SEHNR, CDR2 FQNEAQ (reference sequence). This CDR3 contains 16 residues. The TCR was taken from a female donor in good health, enrolled as a control in a pregnancy study. Here the sequenced sample was CD4+ T cells from peripheral blood mononuclear cells, taken after pregnancy. The chain is built from TRBV7-9 and TRBJ2-5, with TRBD2 matching over 8 bases. The CDR3 sequence: CASRLPFRGGSETQYF. CDR3 bases: TGTGCCAGCAGATTACCCTTTCGGGGGGGGAGCGAGACCCAGTACTTC.